This is a list of T cell receptor beta chains from one sample in a study of CD8 T cells in Susac syndrome. TCRdb reprocessed the immunoSEQ multiplex PCR reads via MiXCR and lists one record per CDR3 protein. The repertoire includes about 120,000 distinct CDR3 sequences, around 95% of them detected once, and approximately 0.1% sits in the top ten. The sample consisted of CD4+ T cells from PBMCs. The origin of the receptors is a human donor in good health. The CDR3 runs from the conserved cysteine through the conserved F or W. The D gene is left open where the match is weak. For some rows the clone size is stated as once, few or many, or as a class when expanded; others skip it.

.,.,TRBJ2-2,TRBV24-1,TGTGCCGCCTCAGCCGGGGAGCTGTTTTTT,CAASAGELFF
.,TRBD1,TRBJ1-2,TRBV28,TGTGCCAGCAGCGGACAGGGGGCGCTTGGCTACACCTTC,CASSGQGALGYTF
once,.,TRBJ1-6,TRBV7-9,TGTGCCAGCAGCTTGCGACATAATTCACCCCTCCACTTT,CASSLRHNSPLHF
.,.,TRBJ1-2,TRBV2,TGTGCCAGCAGTGATCAGGGGCATGGCTACACCTTC,CASSDQGHGYTF
.,.,TRBJ1-5,TRBV4-3,TGCGCCAGCAGCCAAGATAGGGGGAGGCAGCCCCAGCATTTT,CASSQDRGRQPQHF
once,.,TRBJ1-3,TRBV29-1,TGCAGCGTGCTAACAGGGCAGGGAGGCTCTGGAAACACCATATATTTT,CSVLTGQGGSGNTIYF
.,TRBD2,TRBJ2-5,TRBV28,TGTGCCAGCAGCTGGGGGGGAAAAGAGACCCAGTACTTC,CASSWGGKETQYF
.,TRBD2,TRBJ2-7,TRBV4-2,TGTGCCAGCAGCCTAAGATTAGGTCGATCGGGGGGTCCACCCTACGAGCAGTACTTC,CASSLRLGRSGGPPYEQYF
.,.,TRBJ1-5,TRBV27,TGTGCCAGCAGTTTTGGTATAGGGGATCAGCCCCAGCATTTT,CASSFGIGDQPQHF
.,TRBD1,TRBJ1-2,TRBV6-5,TGTGCCAGCAGTCAAAACAGGGGGCAGCGATATGGCTACACCTTC,CASSQNRGQRYGYTF
.,TRBD2,TRBJ2-7,TRBV25-1,TGTGCCAGCAGTGAATTCCGACTAGCGGGAGGCGAGCAGTACTTC,CASSEFRLAGGEQYF
.,.,TRBJ2-5,TRBV6-2/TRBV6-3,TGTGCCAGCAGTTACGAGGCGGGTGTTCAAGAGACCCAGTACTTC,CASSYEAGVQETQYF
.,.,TRBJ2-2,TRBV20-1,TGCAGTGCTAGAGCGGCGGGACAGAATTATTACGGGGAGCTGTTTTTT,CSARAAGQNYYGELFF
once,.,TRBJ2-2,TRBV19,TGTGCCAGCAAGCAGGAGACGAACACCGGGGTTCTGTTTTTT,CASKQETNTGVLFF
.,TRBD2,TRBJ2-1,TRBV5-1,TGCGCCAGCAGCTCGGCCGGGACTAGCGGGAGCCGCTCCTACAATGAGCAGTTCTTC,CASSSAGTSGSRSYNEQFF
.,TRBD1,TRBJ2-5,TRBV28,TGTGCCAGCAGATCCGGGACAGAGTTCCTAGAGACCCAGTACTTC,CASRSGTEFLETQYF
.,.,TRBJ1-1,TRBV7-9,TGTGCCAGCAGCTCAGAACAGGGTCTGAGGGCTTTCTTT,CASSSEQGLRAFF
.,.,TRBJ2-1,TRBV7-2,TGTGCCAGCAGCTTCCGACTAGGGGGAACGGCTGAGCAGTTCTTC,CASSFRLGGTAEQFF
.,.,TRBJ2-1,TRBV3-1,TGTGCCAGCAGCCCCGGAGGTGAGCAGTTCTTC,CASSPGGEQFF
.,.,TRBJ2-3,TRBV7-2,TGTGCCAGCAGCATCGTCGCCGGGACAAGCACAGATACGCAGTATTTT,CASSIVAGTSTDTQYF
.,.,TRBJ1-6,TRBV12-3/TRBV12-4,TGTGCCAGCAGTTTAGCGAGAGGAAGGCTCCACTTT,CASSLARGRLHF
.,TRBD1,TRBJ1-2,TRBV30,TGTGCCTGGAGTGGGGGCCCCCGACAGGGAGGAGGATATGGCTACACCTTC,CAWSGGPRQGGGYGYTF
.,TRBD2,TRBJ2-3,TRBV4-2,TGTGCCAGCAGCCAAGCTTTGGGACTAGCGGGAGGAGGAGATACGCAGTATTTT,CASSQALGLAGGGDTQYF
.,.,TRBJ2-7,TRBV7-2,TGTGCCAGCAGCTTATCGCACGGGGACCACGGCGAGCAGTACTTC,CASSLSHGDHGEQYF
few,TRBD1,TRBJ2-3,TRBV25-1,TGTGCCAGCAGTGAGGACAGGGGAGTCACGGATACGCAGTATTTT,CASSEDRGVTDTQYF
.,.,TRBJ1-3,TRBV7-9,TGTGCCAGCAGCTTAGATCTGGGAAACACCATATATTTT,CASSLDLGNTIYF
.,.,TRBJ1-1,TRBV5-1,TGCGCCAGCAGCTTGGGGCCTCAGGACGGCACTGAAGCTTTCTTT,CASSLGPQDGTEAFF
.,TRBD1,TRBJ2-3,TRBV29-1,TGCAGCGTTGACAGGGGGCTTAGCACAGATACGCAGTATTTT,CSVDRGLSTDTQYF
once,.,TRBJ2-1,TRBV19,TGTGCCAGTAGTATAGTAGGGGTCCTCAAGGAGAGAAATGAGCAGTTCTTC,CASSIVGVLKERNEQFF
.,TRBD1,TRBJ2-1,TRBV15,TGTGCCACCAGCAGAGCAGGGACAGCCGTCAATGAGCAGTTCTTC,CATSRAGTAVNEQFF
.,TRBD1,TRBJ1-2,TRBV19,TGTGCCAGTGGACAGGGGGAACTCTATGGCTACACCTTC,CASGQGELYGYTF
once,.,TRBJ1-5,TRBV2,TGTGCCAGCACCATCGGGACTGGGAGCAATCAGCCCCAGCATTTT,CASTIGTGSNQPQHF
.,TRBD2,TRBJ2-2,TRBV30,TGTGCCTGGAGTACCCCCTGGATTAGCGGGGTTGGAAAGAACACCGGGGAGCTGTTTTTT,CAWSTPWISGVGKNTGELFF
.,.,TRBJ2-5,TRBV29-1,TGCAGCGTTGAAGTGAACAGGGGAGGAGAGACCCAGTACTTC,CSVEVNRGGETQYF